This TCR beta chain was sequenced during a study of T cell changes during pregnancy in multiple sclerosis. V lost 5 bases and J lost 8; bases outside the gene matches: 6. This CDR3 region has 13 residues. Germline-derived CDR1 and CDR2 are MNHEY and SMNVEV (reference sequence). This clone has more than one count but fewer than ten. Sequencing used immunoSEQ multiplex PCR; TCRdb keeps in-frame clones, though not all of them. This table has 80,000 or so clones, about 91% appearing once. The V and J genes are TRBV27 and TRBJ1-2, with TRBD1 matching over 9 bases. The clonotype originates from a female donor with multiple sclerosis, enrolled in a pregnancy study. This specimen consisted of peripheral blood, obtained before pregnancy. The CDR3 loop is CASSPTGGLGYTF. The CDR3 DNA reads TGTGCCAGCAGTCCAACAGGGGGCTTAGGCTACACCTTC.